These 32 T cell receptor beta chains came from one sample sequenced in a study of T cell responses to AZD1222 COVID-19 vaccine (TCRdb year 2021). Preparation of the library involved the immunoSEQ multiplex PCR assay. TCRdb limited this immuneACCESS table to in-frame rearrangements with V and J called. A share of clones is missing; checked studies link under half to unresolved V genes, and the rest is unexplained. The sample table records roughly 150,000 clones; around nine tenths of these occur just once. The ten largest make up approximately 5.7% of the sample. Taken with the paper, the label for time point translates to: baseline before first vaccination. Sample: peripheral blood, taken on day 0 of AZD1222 vaccination. The receptors were gathered from an adult in good health.

The table lists this clone with a count of one. This chain connects TRBV25-1 to TRBJ1-2; TRBD1 might be the D (6 bases). V lost 4 bases, J lost 4 bases, and 19 bases lay in between. The CDR3 has 16 amino acids. CDR1 and CDR2 (germline): MGHDK, SYGVNS. CDR3 in DNA: TGTGCCAGCAGTGTCGGGGGCGATATCGGAATCTATGGCTACACCTTC. Its protein product is CASSVGGDIGIYGYTF.

V gene TRBV19 combines with J gene TRBJ2-3, with D possibly matching TRBD1 (7 bases). V was shortened by 9 bases and J by 0 bases, with 16 bases between the two germline ends. From germline, CDR1 is LNHDA and CDR2 SQIVND (reference sequence). This CDR3 spans 15 amino acids. This CDR3 is CASRGDLISTDTQYF. The CDR3 DNA reads as TGTGCCAGCAGGGGGGACCTGATTAGCACAGATACGCAGTATTTT.

The V and J genes are TRBV28 and TRBJ1-2; D uncertain. The CDR3 length is 12 residues. Trimming shortened V by 3 bases and J by 4 bases, and 6 bases separated the two germline ends. Germline CDR1 and CDR2: MDHEN and SYDVKM. CDR3 bases: TGTGCCAGCAGTTTTGTGTCCTATGGCTACACCTTC. Its translation: CASSFVSYGYTF.

The gene calls are TRBV10-3 and TRBJ2-1; a weak D match, TRBD1 (6 bases). Trimming stripped 2 bases from V and 6 bases from J, with 17 bases between. Germline V gene sequence: CDR1 ENHRY, CDR2 SYGVKD. The CDR3 covers 16 residues. The CDR3 DNA reads TGTGCCATCAGTGAGCCGGGAAGCAGGGGAAGCAATGAGCAGTTCTTC. Translating gives CAISEPGSRGSNEQFF.

In DNA form, the CDR3 reads TGTGCCAGCAGCCGTCTGACAGGGGGCATCCAGCCCCAGCATTTT. It is translated as CASSRLTGGIQPQHF. The V gene is TRBV7-2, the J gene TRBJ1-5; 10 bases align to TRBD1. The CDR3 has 15 amino acids. The V segment lost 5 bases and the J segment 7 bases; nucleotides outside the gene matches: 8. The germline V gene has CDR1 SGHTA and CDR2 FQGNSA. The variable domain in full, with the rest retrieved from reference TRBV7-2 and TRBJ1-5, is GAGVSQSPSNKVTEKGKDVELRCDPISGHTALYWYRQSLGQGLEFLIYFQGNSAPDKSGLPSDRFSAERTGGSVSTLTIQRTQQEDSAVYLCASSRLTGGIQPQHFGDGTRLSIL.

V usage is TRBV7-9 and J usage is TRBJ1-2; a possible D gene is TRBD1 (5 bases). Germline V gives CDR1 SEHNR, CDR2 FQNEAQ (reference sequence). V was clipped by 7 bases and J by 2 bases, with 8 bases between them. The CDR3 sequence is 12 residues long. CDR3 bases: TGTGCCAGCACGACAGACAACTATGGCTACACCTTC. As protein: CASTTDNYGYTF.

The V and J genes are TRBV28 and TRBJ1-4; D not resolved. Between the trimmed V and J ends, which lost 4 bases and 8 bases, there was a span of 17 bases. Germline assignment: CDR1 MDHEN and CDR2 SYDVKM. CDR3 size: 15 residues. The CDR3 spells CASSSGGDMDEKLFF. CDR3 coding DNA: TGTGCCAGCAGTTCGGGAGGAGACATGGACGAAAAACTGTTTTTT.

The chain carries TRBV7-2 and TRBJ1-6; no definite D call. Looked up from germline, CDR1 is SGHTA and CDR2 is FQGNSA. Trimming pared 1 base from V and 1 base from J, leaving 8 bases between. This CDR3 is built from 16 residues. The CDR3 region has the DNA TGTGCCAGCAGCTTAGTTGAGGCTTCCTATAATTCACCCCTCCACTTT. Its protein is CASSLVEASYNSPLHF.

V gene TRBV7-7 combines with J gene TRBJ1-1; D gene ambiguous. Germline CDR1 is SSHAT and CDR2 is FNYEAQ (reference sequence). The CDR3 spans 13 residues. V lost 3 bases to trimming and J lost 6 bases, with 11 bases between them. CDR3 sequence: CASSFISFAEAFF. The CDR3 DNA sequence: TGTGCCAGCAGCTTTATAAGCTTCGCTGAAGCTTTCTTT.

This rearrangement joins TRBV18 to TRBJ2-2; TRBD1 is a possible D gene (6 bases). Trimming pared 8 bases from V and 1 base from J, leaving 11 bases between. The CDR3 is made up of 14 amino acids. Germline V gives CDR1 KGHSH, CDR2 LQKENI. CDR3: CASNTGMNTGELFF. The CDR3 nucleotides are TGTGCCAGCAACACAGGGATGAACACCGGGGAGCTGTTTTTT.

The chain carries TRBV7-2 and TRBJ2-5, with D possibly being TRBD2 (5 bases). Germline V CDR1 and CDR2: SGHTA, FQGNSA. This CDR3 region has 15 residues. The V end lost 1 base, the J end lost 4 bases, and 13 bases lay between the germline ends. The CDR3 coding sequence is TGTGCCAGCAGCTTAGACGGAGCCCGGGGAGAGACCCAGTACTTC. Translation gives CASSLDGARGETQYF.

The chain recombines TRBV3-1 (or the pseudogene TRBV3-2) with TRBJ2-4, with 7 positions matching TRBD1. The J segment lost 7 bases and the V segment lost 3 bases, leaving 9 bases of the junction unmatched. Germline V gene data show CDR1 as LGHDT and CDR2 as YNNKEL (reference sequence). The CDR3 has 15 residues. The CDR3 here is CASSQIPLQGNIQYF. The CDR3 DNA follows: TGTGCCAGCAGCCAGATACCATTACAGGGGAACATTCAGTACTTC.

The chain recombines TRBV25-1 with TRBJ1-2; D is uncertain. Per the germline V gene, CDR1 is MGHDK and CDR2 is SYGVNS. V dropped 2 bases and J dropped 4 bases, with 11 bases sitting between them. This CDR3 has 14 amino acids. The CDR3 sequence: CASSELTEGYGYTF. The CDR3 region has the DNA TGTGCCAGCAGTGAACTTACAGAGGGCTATGGCTACACCTTC.

The chain couples TRBV5-5 to TRBJ1-1; D remains ambiguous. The CDR3 is 15 residues long. The V gene lost 3 bases and the J gene lost 3 bases, with 15 bases spanning the gap. Germline loops: CDR1 SGHKS, CDR2 YYEKEE (reference sequence). The CDR3 nucleotides are TGTGCCAGCAGCTCATATGCAGAGGGATACACTGAAGCTTTCTTT. This codes for CASSSYAEGYTEAFF.

V usage is TRBV23-1 and J usage is TRBJ2-7; TRBD1 matches 9 bases. TRBV23-1 is filed as an ORF, its function uncertain. J gave up 3 bases and V 4 bases, and 7 bases lay outside the gene matches. The CDR3 extends over 15 amino acids. CDR3 sequence: CASSLRDRVNYEQYF. Here the CDR3 DNA reads TGCGCCAGCAGTCTCCGGGACAGGGTGAACTACGAGCAGTACTTC.

The chain is built from TRBV5-1 and TRBJ2-7, with a tentative D call TRBD1 (6 bases). The CDR3 length is 13 residues. Germline-derived CDR1 and CDR2 are SGHRS and YFSETQ. The ends were cut back, 2 bases at V and 4 bases at J, with 10 bases in the middle. The CDR3 here is CASSLVQGYEQYF. Written as DNA, the CDR3 is TGCGCCAGCAGCTTAGTTCAGGGGTACGAGCAGTACTTC. The variable domain in full, with the rest retrieved from reference TRBV5-1 and TRBJ2-7, is KAGVTQTPRYLIKTRGQQVTLSCSPISGHRSVSWYQQTPGQGLQFLFEYFSETQRNKGNFPGRFSGRQFSNSRSEMNVSTLELGDSALYLCASSLVQGYEQYFGPGTRLTVT.

This rearrangement joins TRBV19 to TRBJ1-1, with D hard to call. Germline values: CDR1 LNHDA, CDR2 SQIVND (reference sequence). V was clipped by 3 bases and J by 0 bases, with 8 bases between them. CDR3 length: 14 amino acids. CDR3 sequence (DNA): TGTGCCAGTAGTATGCCAGTGCTGAACACTGAAGCTTTCTTT. Residues: CASSMPVLNTEAFF.

The chain uses TRBV28 and TRBJ1-2; D gene ambiguous. V was shortened by 2 bases and J by 5 bases, with 6 bases between the two germline ends. The germline V gene has CDR1 MDHEN and CDR2 SYDVKM. The CDR3 runs 12 residues. CDR3 in amino acids: CASSLRGYGYTF. The CDR3 DNA reads as TGTGCCAGCAGTTTACGGGGATATGGCTACACCTTC.

The chain is built from TRBV20-1 and TRBJ1-2; TRBD1 is a possible D gene (6 bases). The CDR3 is 11 amino acids. Per the germline V gene, CDR1 is DFQATT and CDR2 is SNEGSKA (reference sequence). V was trimmed by 6 bases and J by 6 bases, leaving 11 bases between them. The CDR3 protein is CSAVQGDGYTF. In nucleotides, the CDR3 is TGCAGTGCCGTACAGGGAGATGGCTACACCTTC.

This CDR3 is CASSPGTSGGAVTDTQYF. CDR3 DNA: TGTGCCAGCAGCCCTGGGACTAGCGGGGGGGCCGTGACAGATACGCAGTATTTT. V gene TRBV7-2 combines with J gene TRBJ2-3; 16 bases align to TRBD2. Germline V CDR1 and CDR2: SGHTA, FQGNSA. With 5 bases clipped from V and 3 bases from J, the junction kept 8 bases outside the gene matches. There are 18 residues in the CDR3.

This chain joins TRBV2 and TRBJ2-3; 12 nucleotides agree with TRBD2. Per germline, CDR1 SNHLY and CDR2 FYNNEI. CDR3 size: 18 residues. Trimming removed 3 bases from V and 2 bases from J; junction bases left unmatched: 9. For the CDR3, the DNA is TGTGCCAGCAGTGAGAGGAGCGGACTAGCGGGAAACACAGATACGCAGTATTTT. Amino acids: CASSERSGLAGNTDTQYF.

The J gene is TRBJ1-5, the V gene TRBV2, with D hard to call. Trimming removed 6 bases from V and 7 bases from J, with 13 bases in between. Germline CDR1 SNHLY, CDR2 FYNNEI. This CDR3 has 13 residues. CDR3 in amino acids: CASSPSGGQPQHF. CDR3 DNA: TGTGCCAGCAGCCCCTCGGGTGGCCAGCCCCAGCATTTT.

The CDR3 region is CASCLGQGPGGYTF. The CDR3, as DNA: TGTGCCAGCTGTCTGGGTCAAGGACCCGGGGGCTACACCTTC. The chain combines TRBV28 with TRBJ1-2, with D unresolved. The CDR3 runs 14 residues. In germline, CDR1 is MDHEN, CDR2 SYDVKM. Trimming removed 8 bases at V and 8 bases at J, with 21 bases between.

This chain joins TRBV30 and TRBJ1-2, with D perhaps TRBD1 (6 bases). Trimming took 2 bases from V and 6 from J, leaving 16 bases between them. This CDR3 is 14 amino acids long. The germline V gene encodes CDR1 GTSNPN and CDR2 SVGIG (reference sequence). The CDR3 nucleotides are TGTGCCTGGAGTACCCACAGGGTCTGGGATGGCTACACCTTC. Encoded protein: CAWSTHRVWDGYTF.

This clone was detected a few times. The chain links TRBV4-3 to TRBJ1-1; D perhaps matches TRBD1 (5 bases). V was pared by 0 bases and J by 2 bases, with 16 bases between. This CDR3 spans 17 amino acids. Germline-derived CDR1 and CDR2 are LGHNA and YSLEER. The CDR3 loop reads CASSQDPAGASNTEAFF. The CDR3 DNA reads as TGCGCCAGCAGCCAAGATCCCGCCGGGGCTAGCAACACTGAAGCTTTCTTT.

The chain employs TRBV7-9 and TRBJ2-1; D call uncertain. Trimming left V 1 base short and J 5 bases short, with 9 bases between. The CDR3 spans 14 residues. Germline CDR1 is SEHNR and CDR2 is FQNEAQ (reference sequence). CDR3 loop: CASSLEGTNNEQFF. The CDR3 DNA reads as TGTGCCAGCAGCTTAGAGGGCACTAACAATGAGCAGTTCTTC.

The chain employs TRBV28 and TRBJ2-7, with 7 bases that match TRBD2. The CDR3 length is 16 residues. Germline V CDR1 and CDR2: MDHEN, SYDVKM. The V gene end was trimmed by 5 bases and the J gene end by 2 bases; junction bases not matched to a gene: 12. The CDR3 bases are TGTGCCAGCAGTATCCCCCGACTAGCAGCCGCCTACGAGCAGTACTTC. Encoded protein: CASSIPRLAAAYEQYF.

This clone was counted only a few times. The CDR3 reads CASPLGRDRLQETQYF. DNA for the CDR3: TGTGCCAGCCCCCTGGGTCGGGACAGGTTACAAGAGACCCAGTACTTC. The J gene is TRBJ2-5, the V gene TRBV2, with 8 bases lining up with TRBD1. Germline trimming cut 8 bases from V and 2 bases from J; bases unmatched to any gene: 13. CDR1 is SNHLY and CDR2 is FYNNEI in the germline V gene. The CDR3 spans 16 residues.

The gene calls are TRBV19 and TRBJ1-5; D gene unclear. V was cut by 6 bases and J by 10 bases, with 19 bases left in between. There are 14 residues in the CDR3. The V gene's germline CDR1 is LNHDA and CDR2 SQIVND (reference sequence). CDR3: CASRGPGEGQPQHF. CDR3 in DNA: TGTGCCAGTAGAGGTCCCGGGGAAGGTCAACCCCAGCATTTT. Full variable domain (outside the CDR3, taken from reference TRBV19 and TRBJ1-5): DGGITQSPKYLFRKEGQNVTLSCEQNLNHDAMYWYRQDPGQGLRLIYYSQIVNDFQKGDIAEGYSVSREKKESFPLTVTSAQKNPTAFYLCASRGPGEGQPQHFGDGTRLSIL.

The chain combines TRBV28 with TRBJ1-4, with D perhaps TRBD1 (5 bases). This CDR3 has 14 amino acids. The V and J ends lost 11 bases and 0 bases respectively, with 13 bases between them. The V gene's germline CDR1 is MDHEN and CDR2 SYDVKM. CDR3 amino acids: CASGPGSTNEKLFF. CDR3 in DNA: TGTGCCTCGGGTCCAGGGTCAACTAATGAAAAACTGTTTTTT.

The chain joins TRBV24-1 to TRBJ1-2; D is uncertain. Trimming took 3 bases from V and 3 from J, leaving 10 bases between them. This CDR3 is 14 amino acids long. CDR1 KGHDR and CDR2 SFDVKD come from the germline V gene. The CDR3 nucleotides are TGTGCCACCAGTGATGTGAACAGCCACTATGGCTACACCTTC. The encoded protein is CATSDVNSHYGYTF.

The chain carries TRBV2 and TRBJ1-2; perhaps TRBD1 as D (6 bases). The germline V gene encodes CDR1 SNHLY and CDR2 FYNNEI. V was trimmed by 8 bases and J by 2 bases, leaving 9 bases between them. This CDR3 contains 12 residues. The CDR3 sequence is CASLDRNYGYTF. The CDR3 DNA reads as TGTGCCAGCCTCGACAGGAACTATGGCTACACCTTC.